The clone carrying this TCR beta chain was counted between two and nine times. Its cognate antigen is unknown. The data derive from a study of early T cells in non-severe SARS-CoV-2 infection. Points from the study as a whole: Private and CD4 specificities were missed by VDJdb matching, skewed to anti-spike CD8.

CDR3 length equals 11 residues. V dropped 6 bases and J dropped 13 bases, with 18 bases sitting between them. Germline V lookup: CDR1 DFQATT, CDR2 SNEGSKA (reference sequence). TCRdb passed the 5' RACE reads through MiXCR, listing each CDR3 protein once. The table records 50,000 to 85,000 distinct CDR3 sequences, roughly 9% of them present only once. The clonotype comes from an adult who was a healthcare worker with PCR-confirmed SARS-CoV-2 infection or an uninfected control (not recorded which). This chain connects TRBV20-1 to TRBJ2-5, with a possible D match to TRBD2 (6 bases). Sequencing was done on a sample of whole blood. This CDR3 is CSARTREVGYF. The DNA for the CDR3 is TGCAGTGCCAGAACCAGGGAGGTTGGGTACTTC.